The 9 T cell receptor beta chains given below trace back to one sample, sequenced in a study of identical twins. TCRdb itself ran the 5' RACE reads through MiXCR, one entry per CDR3 protein. The table lists some 440,000 distinct CDR3 sequences, 24% of them singletons. Another study also made use of these data, one on T cells expressing NK-cell markers.

Sequenced sample: CD4+ T cells sorted from blood. The receptors here all came from a woman aged 18 to 35 in good health.

V gene TRBV6-2 or TRBV6-3 combines with J gene TRBJ2-1, with TRBD2 matching 8 bases. V trimming: 6 bases; J trimming: 4 bases; junction bases outside the gene matches: 8. Germline-derived CDR1 and CDR2 are MNHEY and SVGEGT. The length of the CDR3 is 15 residues. The CDR3 loop is CASRRSGGLYNEQFF. The DNA for the CDR3 is TGTGCCAGCAGGAGAAGCGGGGGTCTATACAATGAGCAGTTCTTC.

V usage is TRBV20-1 and J usage is TRBJ1-3; D unresolved. CDR1 and CDR2 from the germline V gene are DFQATT and SNEGSKA (reference sequence). V was trimmed by 1 base and J by 5 bases, leaving 9 bases between them. There are 13 residues in the CDR3. The CDR3 coding sequence is TGCAGTGCTAGAGGCATCGGACGAAACACCATATATTTT. Translation: CSARGIGRNTIYF.

CDR3 amino acids: CSARPAAGYGGELFF. The CDR3 bases are TGCAGTGCTAGACCGGCGGCGGGGTACGGCGGGGAGCTGTTTTTT. The V gene is TRBV20-1, the J gene TRBJ2-2, with a weak D call TRBD2 (6 bases). Deletions cut 2 bases from V and 7 bases from J, with 17 bases between. The CDR3 extends over 15 amino acids. Looked up from germline, CDR1 is DFQATT and CDR2 is SNEGSKA (reference sequence).

The chain recombines TRBV6-1 with TRBJ2-7; D gene unclear. CDR1 is MNHNS, CDR2 SASEGT, per germline. V was clipped by 4 bases and J by 8 bases, with 9 bases between them. CDR3 length: 11 residues. CDR3 loop: CASSVEYQQYF. The CDR3 DNA sequence: TGTGCCAGCAGTGTGGAATACCAGCAGTACTTC.

V and J are TRBV15 and TRBJ1-3, with unresolved D. The CDR3 covers 16 residues. V was cut by 3 bases and J by 3 bases, with 15 bases left in between. The V gene's germline CDR1 is LNHNV and CDR2 YYDKDF (reference sequence). In nucleotides, the CDR3 is TGTGCCACCAGCAGTTCTTTGACACGGGGTGGAAACACCATATATTTT. The encoded protein is CATSSSLTRGGNTIYF.

The genes are TRBV20-1 and TRBJ2-1, with 13 bases lining up with TRBD2. This CDR3 has 15 residues. Germline V CDR1 and CDR2: DFQATT, SNEGSKA (reference sequence). The V gene end was trimmed by 6 bases and the J gene end by 5 bases; junction bases not matched to a gene: 7. The CDR3 here is CSAPLGLAGHNEQFF. In DNA form, the CDR3 reads TGCAGTGCCCCCCTGGGACTAGCGGGACACAATGAGCAGTTCTTC.

The sample holds a few counts of this clonotype. V is TRBV18 and J is TRBJ2-7, with unresolved D. The CDR3 consists of 14 residues. V was cut by 0 bases and J by 0 bases, with 6 bases left in between. Looked up from germline, CDR1 is KGHSH and CDR2 is LQKENI. The CDR3: CASSPPNYSYEQYF. The CDR3 region has the DNA TGTGCCAGCTCACCACCGAACTACTCCTACGAGCAGTACTTC. Combining the CDR3 with reference TRBV18 and TRBJ2-7 gives the whole variable domain NAGVMQNPRHLVRRRGQEARLRCSPMKGHSHVYWYRQLPEEGLKFMVYLQKENIIDESGMPKERFSAEFPKEGPSILRIQQVVRGDSAAYFCASSPPNYSYEQYFGPGTRLTVT.

V gene TRBV3-1 combines with J gene TRBJ2-3; 12 nucleotides align to TRBD2. Germline V lookup: CDR1 LGHDT, CDR2 YNNKEL (reference sequence). The CDR3 consists of 16 residues. With 2 bases clipped from V and 5 bases from J, the junction kept 5 bases outside the gene matches. The CDR3 DNA is TGTGCCAGCAGCCAAAGACTAGCGGGAGCTCTAGATACGCAGTATTTT. Encoded protein: CASSQRLAGALDTQYF.

Details on this clonotype: A much larger clone sits a single nucleotide away, making a read error possible. The CDR3 bases are TGCAGTGCTGGGGGGATGACAGATACGCAGTATTTT. This gives the protein CSAGGMTDTQYF. The genes are TRBV20-1 and TRBJ2-3; maybe TRBD2 (6 bases). Germline CDR1 DFQATT, CDR2 SNEGSKA (reference sequence). The CDR3 extends over 12 amino acids. Trimming shortened V by 5 bases and J by 3 bases, and 9 bases separated the two germline ends.